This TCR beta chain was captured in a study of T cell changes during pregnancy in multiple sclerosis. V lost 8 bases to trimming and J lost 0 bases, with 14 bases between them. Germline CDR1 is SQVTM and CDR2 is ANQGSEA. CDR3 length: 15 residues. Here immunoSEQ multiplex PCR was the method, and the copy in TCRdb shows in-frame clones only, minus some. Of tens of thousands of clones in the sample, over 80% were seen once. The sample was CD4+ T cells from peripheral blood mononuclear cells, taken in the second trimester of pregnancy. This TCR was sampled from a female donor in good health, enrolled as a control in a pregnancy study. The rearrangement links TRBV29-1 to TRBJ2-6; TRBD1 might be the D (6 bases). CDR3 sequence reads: CSIRDTPSGANVLTF. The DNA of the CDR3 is TGCAGCATCCGGGACACTCCCTCTGGGGCCAACGTCCTGACTTTC.